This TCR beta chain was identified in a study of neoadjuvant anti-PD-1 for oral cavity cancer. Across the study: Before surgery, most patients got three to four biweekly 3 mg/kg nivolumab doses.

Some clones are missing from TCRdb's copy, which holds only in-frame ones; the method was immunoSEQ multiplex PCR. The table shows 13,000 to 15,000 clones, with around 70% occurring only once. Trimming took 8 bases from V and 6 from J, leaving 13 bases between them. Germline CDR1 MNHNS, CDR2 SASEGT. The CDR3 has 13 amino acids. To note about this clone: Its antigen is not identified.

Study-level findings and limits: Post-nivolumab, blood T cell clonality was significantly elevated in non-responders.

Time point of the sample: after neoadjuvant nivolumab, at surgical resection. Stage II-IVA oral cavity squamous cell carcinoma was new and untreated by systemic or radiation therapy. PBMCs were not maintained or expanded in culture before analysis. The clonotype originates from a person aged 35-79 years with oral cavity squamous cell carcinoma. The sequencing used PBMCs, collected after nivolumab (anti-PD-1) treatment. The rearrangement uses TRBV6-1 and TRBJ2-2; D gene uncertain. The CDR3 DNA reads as TGTGCCAGCCATGAAGTCCGGGCCGGGGAGCTGTTTTTT. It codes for CASHEVRAGELFF.